A selection of T cell receptor beta chains follows, all from one sample in a study of cytomegalovirus exposure and HLA in healthy donors. Repertoires were generated with immunoSEQ multiplex PCR, while TCRdb's copy carries only in-frame clones and drops some. The sample contains fewer than 100,000 clones, about three quarters of which appear only once. What was sequenced was PBMCs. These receptors came from a man aged 60 to 69 in good health and CMV-seropositive. CDR3s include the opening cysteine and the closing phenylalanine or tryptophan. A D gene is named only where the DNA matches it firmly. A row's size may be missing; if present it is once, few, many or a size class.

>TRBJ1-2|TRBD1|once|TRBV2
CASSEGQGNWLDYGYTF
TGTGCCAGCAGTGAGGGACAGGGGAATTGGTTGGACTATGGCTACACCTTC
>TRBJ2-2|-|-|TRBV11-2
CASSPGGTGITGELFF
TGTGCCAGCAGCCCGGGGGGGACAGGGATCACCGGGGAGCTGTTTTTT
>TRBJ2-7|TRBD1|once|TRBV7-8
CASADRGLYEQYF
TGTGCCAGCGCCGACAGGGGGCTATACGAGCAGTACTTC
>TRBJ1-1|-|few|TRBV6-6
CASSPYRQTMNTEAFF
TGTGCCAGCAGTCCCTACCGACAGACCATGAACACTGAAGCTTTCTTT
>TRBJ1-5|-|-|TRBV30
CAWRQTGSGQPQHF
TGTGCCTGGAGGCAAACAGGGTCCGGGCAGCCCCAGCATTTT
>TRBJ2-7|TRBD1|-|TRBV5-5
CASSPRGQGYEQYF
TGTGCCAGCAGCCCCAGGGGACAGGGATACGAGCAGTACTTC
>TRBJ2-2|-|-|TRBV11-3
CASSNSPNTGELFF
TGTGCCAGCAGCAACAGCCCGAACACCGGGGAGCTGTTTTTT
>TRBJ2-3|-|once|TRBV7-3
CASSYGATDTQYF
TGTGCCAGCAGCTACGGTGCTACAGATACGCAGTATTTT
>TRBJ1-1|TRBD1|-|TRBV11-1
CASSLRTGGYRNTEAFF
TGTGCCAGCAGCTTACGGACAGGTGGATACCGGAACACTGAAGCTTTCTTT
>TRBJ2-1|-|-|TRBV13
CASRWIPGQHNEQFF
TGTGCCAGCCGCTGGATCCCAGGACAGCACAATGAGCAGTTCTTC
>TRBJ2-1|TRBD1|few|TRBV4-3
CASSRGGGTGESNEQFF
TGCGCCAGCAGCCGGGGAGGCGGGACAGGGGAGAGCAATGAGCAGTTCTTC
>TRBJ1-2|-|-|TRBV7-2
CASSPFYGYTF
TGTGCCAGCAGCCCCTTCTATGGCTACACCTTC
>TRBJ2-7|-|-|TRBV27
CASSLGPRYEQYF
TGTGCCAGCAGTTTAGGGCCCCGCTACGAGCAGTACTTC
>TRBJ2-1|TRBD2|-|TRBV30
CAWTRGGSYNEQFF
TGTGCCTGGACGCGGGGGGGCTCCTACAATGAGCAGTTCTTC
>TRBJ1-1|-|once|TRBV2
CASSKMTVHTEAFF
TGTGCCAGCAGTAAAATGACAGTACACACTGAAGCTTTCTTT
>TRBJ1-5|TRBD1|-|TRBV7-9
CASSFPGQGLYSNQPQHF
TGTGCCAGCAGCTTTCCTGGACAGGGCCTTTATAGCAATCAGCCCCAGCATTTT
>TRBJ1-1|TRBD1|-|TRBV7-9
CSSSLGGQGSGRVGAFF
TGTTCCAGCAGCTTAGGAGGACAGGGGAGTGGTAGGGTCGGAGCTTTCTTT
>TRBJ2-2|TRBD1|few|TRBV10-3
CAISPIGQGDGELFF
TGTGCCATCAGCCCGATTGGACAGGGGGATGGGGAGCTGTTTTTT
>TRBJ2-1|-|-|TRBV13
CASSLGTHYNEQFF
TGTGCCAGCAGCTTAGGGACTCATTACAATGAGCAGTTCTTC
>TRBJ2-1|TRBD1|-|TRBV5-6
CASSLAGTDHYNEQFF
TGTGCCAGCAGCTTGGCCGGGACAGACCACTACAATGAGCAGTTCTTC
>TRBJ2-3|TRBD2|-|TRBV10-3
CAIQAAGGSADTQYF
TGTGCCATCCAAGCAGCGGGGGGGTCCGCAGATACGCAGTATTTT
>TRBJ2-1|-|-|TRBV27
CASSLTPGRAANEQFF
TGTGCCAGCAGTTTAACCCCCGGCAGGGCGGCCAATGAGCAGTTCTTC
>TRBJ2-1|-|once|TRBV7-2
CASSLGSDSSYNEQFF
TGTGCCAGCAGCTTAGGATCGGACTCCTCCTACAATGAGCAGTTCTTC
>TRBJ1-4|-|once|TRBV25-1
CASSEPGRGEKLFF
TGTGCCAGCAGTGAACCCGGGCGGGGTGAAAAACTGTTTTTT
>TRBJ2-3|TRBD2|-|TRBV4-1
CASSQDWASGNTDTQYF
TGCGCCAGCAGCCAAGATTGGGCTAGCGGGAACACAGATACGCAGTATTTT
>TRBJ2-3|TRBD2|-|TRBV10-2
CASRTSGETDTQYF
TGCGCCAGCCGGACTAGCGGGGAAACAGATACGCAGTATTTT
>TRBJ2-3|TRBD1|-|TRBV28
CASSLFSGQGTADTQYF
TGTGCCAGCAGTTTGTTTTCAGGACAGGGAACGGCAGATACGCAGTATTTT
>TRBJ2-7|-|once|TRBV7-9
CASSLALTGSYEQYF
TGTGCCAGCAGCTTAGCCTTGACGGGCTCCTACGAGCAGTACTTC
>TRBJ1-3|TRBD1|-|TRBV10-3
CAIKGGGGNTIYF
TGTGCCATCAAAGGGGGCGGAGGAAACACCATATATTTT
>TRBJ2-2|-|once|TRBV4-2
CASSQRLLQDTGELFF
TGTGCCAGCAGCCAACGGCTCCTACAGGACACCGGGGAGCTGTTTTTT
>TRBJ1-5|TRBD1|-|TRBV28
CASSTGTGANQPQHF
TGTGCCAGCAGTACTGGGACAGGCGCCAATCAGCCCCAGCATTTT
>TRBJ1-2|TRBD1|once|TRBV19
CASSTGGAVAYTF
TGTGCCAGTAGTACAGGGGGCGCGGTGGCCTACACCTTC
>TRBJ2-7|-|-|TRBV28
CASRSWDTNYEQYF
TGTGCCAGCAGAAGTTGGGACACTAACTACGAGCAGTACTTC
>TRBJ2-1|-|-|TRBV30
CAWSRESEQFF
TGTGCCTGGAGTCGGGAGAGTGAGCAGTTCTTC
>TRBJ2-1|-|-|TRBV5-6
CASTSPPAGRYNEQFF
TGTGCCAGCACCTCACCTCCGGCGGGGAGATACAATGAGCAGTTCTTC
>TRBJ2-2|TRBD2|-|TRBV7-2
CASSLSGGAIGELFF
TGTGCCAGCAGCCTGAGCGGGGGGGCCATCGGGGAGCTGTTTTTT
>TRBJ2-7|TRBD1|-|TRBV2
CASSIQGAAYEQYF
TGTGCCAGCAGTATACAGGGGGCCGCCTACGAGCAGTACTTC
>TRBJ1-5|-|-|TRBV10-1
CASSPGNNQPQHF
TGCGCCAGCAGCCCCGGGAACAATCAGCCCCAGCATTTT
>TRBJ1-1|TRBD1|-|TRBV27
CASSLWGQGNTEAFF
TGTGCCAGCAGTTTATGGGGACAGGGAAACACTGAAGCTTTCTTT
>TRBJ2-1|TRBD1|-|TRBV7-3
CASSLTRGNNEQFF
TGTGCCAGCAGCTTAACCAGGGGGAACAATGAGCAGTTCTTC
>TRBJ2-1|TRBD1|-|TRBV9
CASSVGQGAQGEQFF
TGTGCCAGCAGCGTAGGACAGGGGGCGCAAGGTGAGCAGTTCTTC
>TRBJ2-7|-|-|TRBV11-1
CAPGPSGPLEQYF
TGTGCCCCGGGCCCGAGCGGGCCTCTCGAGCAGTACTTC
>TRBJ2-5|TRBD1|-|TRBV14
CASSQLTGGQETQYF
TGTGCCAGCAGCCAACTGACAGGGGGCCAAGAGACCCAGTACTTC
>TRBJ1-1|-|-|TRBV6-6
CASSPRGRARPFF
TGTGCCAGCAGCCCACGGGGGAGGGCTAGGCCTTTCTTT
>TRBJ1-1|TRBD1|-|TRBV7-6
CASSWTGNSMNTEAFF
TGTGCCAGCAGTTGGACAGGGAACTCTATGAACACTGAAGCTTTCTTT
>TRBJ1-4|-|once|TRBV30
CAWRGGQALEKLFF
TGTGCCTGGAGGGGGGGGCAGGCTCTGGAAAAACTGTTTTTT
>TRBJ1-1|TRBD1|-|TRBV6-5
CASSAVAGGSTEAFF
TGTGCCAGCAGTGCGGTCGCAGGGGGGAGCACTGAAGCTTTCTTT
>TRBJ1-5|-|-|TRBV11-2
CASSVERDQPQHF
TGTGCCAGCAGCGTCGAGCGGGATCAGCCCCAGCATTTT
>TRBJ2-3|-|-|TRBV10-1
CASSRQATDTQYF
TGCGCCAGCAGCCGACAGGCAACAGATACGCAGTATTTT
>TRBJ2-7|TRBD1|-|TRBV19
CASSITGAYYEQYF
TGTGCCAGTAGTATTACAGGGGCCTACTACGAGCAGTACTTC
>TRBJ2-1|TRBD1|few|TRBV6-1
CASSELQGQGGDEQFF
TGTGCCAGCAGTGAATTACAAGGACAGGGTGGGGATGAGCAGTTCTTC
>TRBJ2-7|TRBD1|once|TRBV5-8
CASSHPTGAHEQYF
TGTGCCAGCAGCCATCCTACAGGGGCCCACGAGCAGTACTTC